This T cell receptor (beta chain) was identified during a study of T cell changes during pregnancy in multiple sclerosis. Germline-derived CDR1 and CDR2 are LNHDA and SQIVND (reference sequence). J was trimmed by 1 base and V by 3 bases; bases with no gene match: 8. The CDR3 contains 16 residues. Assay: immunoSEQ multiplex PCR; the TCRdb copy retains only in-frame clones and omits some. The table lists about 98,000 clones, about 91% of them singletons. The source was peripheral blood, collected after pregnancy. This clonotype originated in a female donor in good health, enrolled as a control in a pregnancy study. This rearrangement joins TRBV19 to TRBJ1-2; 7 nucleotides agree with TRBD1. CDR3 region: CASSITGTANNYGYTF. CDR3 bases: TGTGCCAGTAGTATCACAGGGACAGCCAATAACTATGGCTACACCTTC.